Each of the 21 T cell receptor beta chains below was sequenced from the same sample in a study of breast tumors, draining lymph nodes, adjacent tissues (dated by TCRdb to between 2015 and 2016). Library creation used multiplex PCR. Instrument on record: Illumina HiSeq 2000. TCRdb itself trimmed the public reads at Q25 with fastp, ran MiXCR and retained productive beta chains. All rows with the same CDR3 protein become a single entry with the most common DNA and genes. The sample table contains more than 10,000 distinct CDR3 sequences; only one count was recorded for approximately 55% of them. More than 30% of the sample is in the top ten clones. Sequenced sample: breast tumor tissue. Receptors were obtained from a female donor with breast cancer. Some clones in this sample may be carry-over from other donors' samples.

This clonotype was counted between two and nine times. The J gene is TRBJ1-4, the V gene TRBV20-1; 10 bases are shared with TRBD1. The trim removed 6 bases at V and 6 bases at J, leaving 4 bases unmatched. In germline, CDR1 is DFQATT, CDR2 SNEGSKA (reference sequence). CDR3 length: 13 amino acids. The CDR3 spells CSAPGQGHEKLFF. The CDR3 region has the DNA TGCAGTGCCCCGGGACAGGGGCATGAAAAACTGTTTTTT.

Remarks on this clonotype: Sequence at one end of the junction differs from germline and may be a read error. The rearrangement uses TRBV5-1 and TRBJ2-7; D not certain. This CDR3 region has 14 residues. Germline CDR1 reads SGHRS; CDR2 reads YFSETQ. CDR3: CANSVRRAPYEQYF. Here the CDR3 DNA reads TGCGCCAACAGCGTACGACGGGCCCCCTACGAGCAGTACTTC.

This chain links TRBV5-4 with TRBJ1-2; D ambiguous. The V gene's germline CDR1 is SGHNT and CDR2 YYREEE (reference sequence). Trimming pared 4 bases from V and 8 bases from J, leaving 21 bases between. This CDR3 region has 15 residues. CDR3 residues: CASSPEGPRLGGYTF. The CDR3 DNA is TGTGCCAGCAGCCCGGAAGGGCCGCGCTTGGGAGGCTACACCTTC.

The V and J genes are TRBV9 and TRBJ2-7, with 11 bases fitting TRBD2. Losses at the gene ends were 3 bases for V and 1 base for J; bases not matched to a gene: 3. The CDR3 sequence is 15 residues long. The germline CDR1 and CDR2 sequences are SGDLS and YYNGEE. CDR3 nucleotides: TGTGCCAGCAGCGAGGGGACTAGCGGATCCTACGAGCAGTACTTC. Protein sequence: CASSEGTSGSYEQYF. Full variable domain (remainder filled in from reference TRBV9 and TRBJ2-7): DSGVTQTPKHLITATGQRVTLRCSPRSGDLSVYWYQQSLDQGLQFLIQYYNGEERAKGNILERFSAQQFPDLHSELNLSSLELGDSALYFCASSEGTSGSYEQYFGPGTRLTVT.

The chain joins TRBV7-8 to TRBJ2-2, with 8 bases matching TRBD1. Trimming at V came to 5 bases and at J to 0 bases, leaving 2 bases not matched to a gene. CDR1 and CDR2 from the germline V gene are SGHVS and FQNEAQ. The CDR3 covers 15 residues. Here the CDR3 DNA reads TGTGCCAGCAGCAAGGACAGGGCGAACACCGGGGAGCTGTTTTTT. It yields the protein CASSKDRANTGELFF.

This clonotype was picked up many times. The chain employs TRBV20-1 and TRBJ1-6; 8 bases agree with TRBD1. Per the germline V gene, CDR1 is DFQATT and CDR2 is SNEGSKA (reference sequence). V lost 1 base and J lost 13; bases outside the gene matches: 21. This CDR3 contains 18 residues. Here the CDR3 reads CSARAEGEGTGKIFPLHF. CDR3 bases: TGCAGTGCTAGAGCGGAGGGCGAAGGGACAGGCAAAATTTTCCCCCTCCACTTT.

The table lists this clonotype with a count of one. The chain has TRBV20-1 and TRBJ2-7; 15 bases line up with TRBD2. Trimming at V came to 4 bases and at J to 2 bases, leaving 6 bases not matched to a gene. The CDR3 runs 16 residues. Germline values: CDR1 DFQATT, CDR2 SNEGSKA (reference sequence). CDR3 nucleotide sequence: TGCAGTGCTATAGGGACTAGCGGGAGGACGGCCTACGAGCAGTACTTC. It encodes CSAIGTSGRTAYEQYF.

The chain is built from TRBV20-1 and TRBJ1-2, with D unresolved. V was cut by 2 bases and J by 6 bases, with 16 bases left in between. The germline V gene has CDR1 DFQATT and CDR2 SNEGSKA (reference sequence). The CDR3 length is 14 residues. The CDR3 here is CSARRQTLKDGYTF. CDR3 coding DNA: TGCAGTGCTAGAAGGCAGACTCTAAAGGATGGCTACACCTTC.

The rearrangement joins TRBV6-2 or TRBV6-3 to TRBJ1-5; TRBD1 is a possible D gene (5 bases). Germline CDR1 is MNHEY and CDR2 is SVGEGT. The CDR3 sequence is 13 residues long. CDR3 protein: CVPRGYSVQPQHF. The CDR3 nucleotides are TGTGTCCCACGGGGGTATTCAGTCCAGCCCCAGCATTTT.

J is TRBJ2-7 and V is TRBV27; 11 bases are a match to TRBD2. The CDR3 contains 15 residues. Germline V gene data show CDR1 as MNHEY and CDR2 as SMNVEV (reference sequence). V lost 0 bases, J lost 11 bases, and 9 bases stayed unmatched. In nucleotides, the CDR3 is TGTGCCAGCAGTTTATCTCTAGCGGGAGGTGGTGTAGAGTACTTC. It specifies CASSLSLAGGGVEYF.

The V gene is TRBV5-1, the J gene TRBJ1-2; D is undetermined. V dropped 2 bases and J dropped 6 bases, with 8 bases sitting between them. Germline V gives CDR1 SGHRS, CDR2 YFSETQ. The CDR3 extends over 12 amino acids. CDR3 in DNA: TGCGCCAGCAGCTTCTCCGAGGATGGCTACACCTTC. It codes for CASSFSEDGYTF. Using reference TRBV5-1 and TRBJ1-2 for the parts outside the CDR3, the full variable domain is KAGVTQTPRYLIKTRGQQVTLSCSPISGHRSVSWYQQTPGQGLQFLFEYFSETQRNKGNFPGRFSGRQFSNSRSEMNVSTLELGDSALYLCASSFSEDGYTFGSGTRLTVV.

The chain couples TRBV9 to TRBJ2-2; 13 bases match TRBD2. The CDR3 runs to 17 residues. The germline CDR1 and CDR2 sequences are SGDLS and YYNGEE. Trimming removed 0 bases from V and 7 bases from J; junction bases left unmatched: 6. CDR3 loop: CASSVGLAGGGHGELFF. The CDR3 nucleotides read TGTGCCAGCAGCGTAGGACTAGCGGGAGGTGGGCACGGGGAGCTGTTTTTT. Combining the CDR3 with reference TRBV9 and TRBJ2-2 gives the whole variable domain DSGVTQTPKHLITATGQRVTLRCSPRSGDLSVYWYQQSLDQGLQFLIQYYNGEERAKGNILERFSAQQFPDLHSELNLSSLELGDSALYFCASSVGLAGGGHGELFFGEGSRLTVL.

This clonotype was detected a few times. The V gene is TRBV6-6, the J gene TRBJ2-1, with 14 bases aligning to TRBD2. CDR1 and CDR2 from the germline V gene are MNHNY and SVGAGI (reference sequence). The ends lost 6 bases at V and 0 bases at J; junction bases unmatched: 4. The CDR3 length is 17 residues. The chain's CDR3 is CASSRTSGGNSYNEQFF. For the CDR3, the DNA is TGTGCCAGCAGCCGGACTAGCGGGGGGAACTCCTACAATGAGCAGTTCTTC.

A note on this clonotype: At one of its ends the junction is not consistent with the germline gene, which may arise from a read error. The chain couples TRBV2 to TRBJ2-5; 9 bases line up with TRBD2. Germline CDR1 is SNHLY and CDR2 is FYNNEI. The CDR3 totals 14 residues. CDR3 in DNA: TGTGCCAGCAGTGACTCGGGAGGCGGGGGGGCCCAATACTTC. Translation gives CASSDSGGGGAQYF.

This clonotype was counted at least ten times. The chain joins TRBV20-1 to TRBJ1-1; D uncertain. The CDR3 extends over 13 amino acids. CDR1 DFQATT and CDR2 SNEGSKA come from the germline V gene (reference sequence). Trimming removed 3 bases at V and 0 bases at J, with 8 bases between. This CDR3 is CSASGSLNTEAFF. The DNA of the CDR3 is TGCAGTGCTAGTGGCAGCCTGAACACTGAAGCTTTCTTT.

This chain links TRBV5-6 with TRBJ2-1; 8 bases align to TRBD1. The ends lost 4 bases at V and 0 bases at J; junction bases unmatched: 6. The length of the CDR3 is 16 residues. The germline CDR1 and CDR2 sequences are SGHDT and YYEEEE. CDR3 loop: CASSVLGTGSYNEQFF. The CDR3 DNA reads TGTGCCAGCAGCGTTTTAGGGACAGGCTCCTACAATGAGCAGTTCTTC.

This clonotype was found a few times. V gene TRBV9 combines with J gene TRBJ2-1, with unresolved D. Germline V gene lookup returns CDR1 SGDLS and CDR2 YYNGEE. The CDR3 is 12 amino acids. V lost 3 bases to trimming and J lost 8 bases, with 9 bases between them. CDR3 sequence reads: CASSGLRDEQFF. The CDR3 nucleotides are TGTGCCAGCAGCGGACTCCGAGATGAGCAGTTCTTC.

This CDR3 reads CASALNNEQFF. CDR3 sequence (DNA): TGTGCCAGCGCCCTTAACAATGAGCAGTTCTTC. V gene TRBV2 combines with J gene TRBJ2-1; D is unresolved. Per germline, CDR1 SNHLY and CDR2 FYNNEI. Trimming left V 8 bases short and J 5 bases short, with 7 bases between. CDR3 length: 11 amino acids.

CDR3: CASSPLLAGGSNEQFF. In DNA form, the CDR3 reads TGTGCCAGCAGCCCCCTTCTAGCGGGAGGTTCCAATGAGCAGTTCTTC. V and J are TRBV12-3 or TRBV12-4 and TRBJ2-1; 11 bases match TRBD2. The ends lost 6 bases at V and 6 bases at J; junction bases unmatched: 10. CDR3 size: 16 residues.

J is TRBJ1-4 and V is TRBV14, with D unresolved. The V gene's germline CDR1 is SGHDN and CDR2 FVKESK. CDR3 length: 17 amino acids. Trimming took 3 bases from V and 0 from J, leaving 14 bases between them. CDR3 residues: CASSHGLLIATNEKLFF. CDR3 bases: TGTGCCAGCAGCCATGGACTCTTAATTGCAACTAATGAAAAACTGTTTTTT.

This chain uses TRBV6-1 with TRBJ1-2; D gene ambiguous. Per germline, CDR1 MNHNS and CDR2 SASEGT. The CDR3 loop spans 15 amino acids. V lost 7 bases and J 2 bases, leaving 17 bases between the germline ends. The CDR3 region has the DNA TGTGCCAGCAATTCCGGTTGGGGTACCAACTATGGCTACACCTTC. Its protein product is CASNSGWGTNYGYTF.